This TCR beta chain was found in a study of response to subunit inactivated influenza vaccine. Whole-study results and caveats: Authors suggested that a seasonal influenza vaccination recruits few new T cells each time.

In TCRdb, the RT-PCR reads were re-called with MiXCR into one record per CDR3 protein. The table has around 570,000 distinct CDR3 sequences, about 8% seen once; the top ten hold approximately 12%. Trimming cost V 4 bases and J 3 bases; bases outside gene matches: 6. CDR3 length equals 15 residues. Germline V gene data show CDR1 as ENHRY and CDR2 as SYGVKD. In its sample, this clonotype was seen many times. What it binds is not known. The starting material was PBMCs from blood, obtained less than 30 months after vaccination. The chain joins TRBV10-3 to TRBJ2-7; 10 bases fit TRBD1. The clonotype was recovered from a man between 50 and 75 years old who received an inactivated influenza vaccine. CDR3 DNA: TGTGCCATCAGTGCATCCGGGACAGGGGTCTACGAGCAGTACTTC. Translation gives CAISASGTGVYEQYF.